This entry concerns a single T cell receptor beta chain. In the original processing: The assay estimated nucleated cells by amplifying reference gene primers. Sequencing was performed with immunoSEQ multiplex PCR; in TCRdb, only in-frame clones are kept and a portion is missing. That table is the source of V, J and clone size, and D and trimming were worked out from the DNA. The data show some 56,000 clones, around 84% seen once. This entry belongs to a study of blood T cell repertoires in COVID-19. The wider study: Donors in the United States, Italy and Spain gave samples during acute or convalescent COVID-19. T cells, B-cell-depleted T cells, or PBMCs provided the cDNA or gDNA that served as material.

V dropped 5 bases and J dropped 5; count of bases not matched to a gene: 9. The germline V gene encodes CDR1 GTSNPN and CDR2 SVGIG (reference sequence). The length of the CDR3 is 14 residues. The rearrangement joins TRBV30 to TRBJ2-1, with TRBD1 matching 7 bases. This TCR was recovered from a woman older than 75 with acute or convalescent COVID-19. Sequenced: peripheral blood. The CDR3 DNA reads as TGTGCCTGGGGAAAGGGGGCGCGGAACAATGAGCAGTTCTTC. This codes for CAWGKGARNNEQFF.